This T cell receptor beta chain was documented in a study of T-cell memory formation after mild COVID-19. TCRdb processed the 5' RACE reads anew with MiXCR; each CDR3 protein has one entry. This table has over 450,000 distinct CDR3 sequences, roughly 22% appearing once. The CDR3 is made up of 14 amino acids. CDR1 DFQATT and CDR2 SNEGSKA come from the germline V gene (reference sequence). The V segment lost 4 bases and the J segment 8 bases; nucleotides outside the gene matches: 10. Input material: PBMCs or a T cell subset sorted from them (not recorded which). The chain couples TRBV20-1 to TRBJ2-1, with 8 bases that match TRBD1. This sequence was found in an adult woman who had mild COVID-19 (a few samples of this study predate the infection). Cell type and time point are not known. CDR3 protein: CSATRTGPTHEQFF. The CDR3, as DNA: TGCAGTGCTACCCGGACAGGGCCCACACATGAGCAGTTCTTC.